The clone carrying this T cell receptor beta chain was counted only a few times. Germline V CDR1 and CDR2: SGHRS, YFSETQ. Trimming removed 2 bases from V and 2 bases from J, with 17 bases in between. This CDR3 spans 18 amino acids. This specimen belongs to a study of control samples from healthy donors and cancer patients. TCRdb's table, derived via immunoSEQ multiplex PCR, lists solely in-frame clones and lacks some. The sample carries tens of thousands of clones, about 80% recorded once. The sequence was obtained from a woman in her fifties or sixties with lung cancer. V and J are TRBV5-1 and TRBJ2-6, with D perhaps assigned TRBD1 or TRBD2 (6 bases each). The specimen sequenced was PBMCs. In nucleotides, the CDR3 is TGCGCCAGCAGCTTAGGGGGGACGACTCTGACTGGGGCCAACGTCCTGACTTTC. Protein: CASSLGGTTLTGANVLTF.